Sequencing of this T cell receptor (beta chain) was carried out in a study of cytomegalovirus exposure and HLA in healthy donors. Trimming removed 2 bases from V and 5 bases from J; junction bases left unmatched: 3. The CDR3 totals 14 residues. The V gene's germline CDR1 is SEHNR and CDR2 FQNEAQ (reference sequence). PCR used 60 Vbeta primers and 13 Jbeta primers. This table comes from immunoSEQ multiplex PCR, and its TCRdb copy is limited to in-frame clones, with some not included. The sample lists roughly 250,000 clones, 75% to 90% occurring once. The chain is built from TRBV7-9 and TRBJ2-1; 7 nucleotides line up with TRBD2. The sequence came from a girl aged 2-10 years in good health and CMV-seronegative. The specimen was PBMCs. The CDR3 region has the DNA TGTGCCAGCAGCTTACGCGGGGGAAACAATGAGCAGTTCTTC. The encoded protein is CASSLRGGNNEQFF. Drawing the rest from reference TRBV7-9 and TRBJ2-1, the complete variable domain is DTGVSQNPRHKITKRGQNVTFRCDPISEHNRLYWYRQTLGQGPEFLTYFQNEAQLEKSRLLSDRFSAERPKGSFSTLEIQRTEQGDSAMYLCASSLRGGNNEQFFGPGTRLTVL.